This paragraph covers one TCR beta chain sequence. Its antigen is not yet known. No base quality values were provided; no much bigger clone lies one nucleotide off. Looking up the germline V gene (reference sequence) yields CDR1 MNHNY and CDR2 SVGAGI. At the junction V is shortened by 0 bases and J by 5 bases, with 5 bases in between. The CDR3 spans 12 residues, from the cysteine through the phenylalanine. Kept here is only the CDR3 DNA, which spans 36 bases and is read in frame from base 1. This record belongs to a study of control samples from healthy donors and cancer patients (dated by TCRdb to the early 2020s). Libraries were prepared through the immunoSEQ multiplex PCR assay. As stored in TCRdb, this immuneACCESS dataset retains in-frame rearrangements with V and J assigned. A fraction of the clones does not appear; measured against another copy, unresolved V genes explain less than half of the discrepancy, and the remainder lacks a known reason. This sample holds roughly 130,000 clones; about 93% were observed only once. Approximately 1.7% of the sample is taken by the ten largest.

This sequence uses TRBV6-6 and TRBJ2-7; confidence is insufficient to name the D gene. Sample: PBMCs. This TCR was sampled from a man over 45 with head and neck cancer. The CDR3 reads CASSYSAHEQYF. The DNA sequence follows: TGTGCCAGCAGTTACTCGGCCCACGAGCAGTACTTC.